The 9 T cell receptor beta chains presented below share a single source sample, sequenced in a study of kidney transplant recipient with SARS-CoV-2 infection. Each CDR3 protein gets one entry after TCRdb re-called the reads with MiXCR. This table has roughly 230,000 distinct CDR3 sequences, 25% to 35% appearing once. The material was a blood sample, obtained at baseline and between days 110 and 120 from a kidney transplant recipient. Receptors were obtained from a male patient aged 30 to 39 who had COVID-19 and was a kidney transplant recipient. Some of these T cells may belong to the graft donor.

This clonotype was seen ten or more times. The chain recombines TRBV6-5 with TRBJ1-1, with D possibly TRBD1 on 5 matching bases. This CDR3 is 16 amino acids long. Germline CDR1 is MNHEY and CDR2 is SVGAGI. V shed 8 bases and J shed 1 base, with 20 bases lying between them. The CDR3 region is CASGNRPGRRNTEAFF. The DNA of the CDR3 is TGTGCCAGCGGGAACCGACCGGGACGGAGGAACACTGAAGCTTTCTTT.

The rearrangement links TRBV20-1 to TRBJ2-1, with TRBD2 identical over 7 bases. The V gene's germline CDR1 is DFQATT and CDR2 SNEGSKA (reference sequence). Losses at the gene ends were 6 bases for V and 0 bases for J; bases not matched to a gene: 8. The CDR3 totals 15 residues. CDR3: CSAPTGGSSYNEQFF. The CDR3 DNA is TGCAGTGCACCTACGGGGGGAAGCTCCTACAATGAGCAGTTCTTC.

This clonotype was detected many times. The gene calls are TRBV6-4 and TRBJ2-7; D is perhaps TRBD2 (5 bases). The CDR3 extends over 14 amino acids. V was pared by 2 bases and J by 1 base, with 9 bases between. CDR1 and CDR2 (germline): MRHNA, SNTAGT. The CDR3 region has the DNA TGTGCCAGCAGTGACAGGGAGTTTTCCTACGAGCAGTACTTC. Translated, it gives CASSDREFSYEQYF.

In its sample, this clonotype was seen many times. The chain has TRBV16 and TRBJ1-2; D not resolved. Between the trimmed V and J ends, which lost 5 bases and 4 bases, there was a span of 23 bases. Germline CDR1 reads KGHSY; CDR2 reads FQNENV. This CDR3 spans 17 amino acids. This CDR3 reads CASSAAGVVRKTYGYTF. For the CDR3, the DNA is TGTGCCAGCAGCGCGGCCGGGGTCGTTAGAAAGACCTATGGCTACACCTTC. Supplemented by reference TRBV16 and TRBJ1-2, the full variable domain reads GEEVAQTPKHLVRGEGQKAKLYCAPIKGHSYVFWYQQVLKNEFKFLISFQNENVFDETGMPKERFSAKCLPNSPCSLEIQATKLEDSAVYFCASSAAGVVRKTYGYTFGSGTRLTVV.

This clonotype showed up many times. V gene TRBV12-3 or TRBV12-4 combines with J gene TRBJ2-1; D ambiguous. The CDR3 has 12 residues. V shed 7 bases and J shed 10 bases, with 14 bases lying between them. CDR3 bases: TGTGCCAGCACCAATTTCCCCTGGGAGCAGTTCTTC. It encodes CASTNFPWEQFF.

The table lists this clonotype with many counts. The chain uses TRBV9 and TRBJ1-2; D is unclear. The CDR3 is 13 residues long. Trimming shortened V by 4 bases and J by 3 bases, and 10 bases separated the two germline ends. Looked up from germline, CDR1 is SGDLS and CDR2 is YYNGEE. CDR3 amino acids: CASSPRTYYGYTF. CDR3 DNA: TGTGCCAGCAGCCCCAGGACCTACTATGGCTACACCTTC.

This clonotype was picked up many times. The genes are TRBV7-2 and TRBJ1-4; D gene ambiguous. V dropped 1 base and J dropped 5 bases, with 5 bases sitting between them. Germline V gene data show CDR1 as SGHTA and CDR2 as FQGNSA. The CDR3 contains 13 residues. This chain's CDR3 is CASSLVVNEKLFF. The CDR3 nucleotides are TGTGCCAGCAGCTTAGTCGTGAATGAAAAACTGTTTTTT.

Remarks on this clonotype: This may come from a read error, since a much larger clone is one base off. The CDR3 does not end in the conserved phenylalanine or tryptophan, so this is likely a read error. This chain links TRBV12-3 or TRBV12-4 with TRBJ1-2; D call uncertain. This CDR3 is 12 amino acids long. Trimming removed 3 bases from V and 7 bases from J, with 9 bases in between. In DNA, the CDR3 is TGTGCCAGCAGTTTTGGTGGGTCTGGCTACACCTCC. Protein: CASSFGGSGYTS.

This chain joins TRBV5-3 and TRBJ1-2; D is undetermined. TRBV5-3 is annotated as an ORF whose role is uncertain. The CDR3 runs to 16 residues. Deletions cut 4 bases from V and 4 bases from J, with 20 bases between. CDR3 coding DNA: TGTGCCAGAAGCCTTCAAGTGGTGAGAAAGACCTATGGCTACACCTTC. Translation: CARSLQVVRKTYGYTF.